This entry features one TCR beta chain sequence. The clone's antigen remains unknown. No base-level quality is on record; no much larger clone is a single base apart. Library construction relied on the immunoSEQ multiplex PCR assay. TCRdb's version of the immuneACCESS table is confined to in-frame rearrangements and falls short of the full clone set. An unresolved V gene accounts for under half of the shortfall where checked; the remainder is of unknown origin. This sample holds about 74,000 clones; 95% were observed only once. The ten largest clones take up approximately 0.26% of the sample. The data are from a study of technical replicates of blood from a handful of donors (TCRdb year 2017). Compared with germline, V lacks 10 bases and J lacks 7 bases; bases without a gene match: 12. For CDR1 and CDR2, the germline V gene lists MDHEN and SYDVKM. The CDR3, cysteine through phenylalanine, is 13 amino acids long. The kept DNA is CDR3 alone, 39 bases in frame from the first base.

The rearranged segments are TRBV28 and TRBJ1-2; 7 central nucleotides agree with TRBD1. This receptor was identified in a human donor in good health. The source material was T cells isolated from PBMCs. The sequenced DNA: TGTGCCACCCATTCAGGGGGTAGGCGTGGCTACACCTTC. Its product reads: CATHSGGRRGYTF.